This T cell receptor beta chain came from a study of long-term antiretroviral therapy in people with HIV. Survey-level resolution applied to immunoSEQ assay v3.0. TCRdb's copy holds only in-frame clones and misses some; the assay was immunoSEQ multiplex PCR. The top ten hold about a fifth of the sample, which has around 13,000 clones, roughly four fifths seen once. There are 16 residues in the CDR3. Germline V gives CDR1 MNHEY, CDR2 SMNVEV (reference sequence). The ends lost 3 bases at V and 2 bases at J; junction bases unmatched: 6. This clonotype originated in a woman between 40 and 55 years old with HIV. V is TRBV27 and J is TRBJ2-2; 7 bases are shared with TRBD2. Material: unsorted PBMCs, obtained 0.5 years before starting antiretroviral therapy. DNA for the CDR3: TGTGCCAGCAGTTTTTCGCGGGAGCTAAACACCGGGGAGCTGTTTTTT. This translates into CASSFSRELNTGELFF.